One sample yielded the 19 T cell receptor beta chains listed below, sequenced in a study of OX40 agonist ivuxolimab in advanced cancers. Using immunoSEQ multiplex PCR, the repertoire was profiled, and TCRdb retains in-frame clones only, with some absent. The sample holds tens of thousands of clones; around 91% are singletons and the top ten take about 6%. Sequencing used CD4+ or CD8+ T cells sorted from blood, obtained in a trial of the OX40 agonist ivuxolimab. These receptors originate from an adult with an advanced solid tumor such as melanoma, head and neck, liver or kidney cancer.

The chain has TRBV5-1 and TRBJ2-5; D ambiguous. Germline V gene data show CDR1 as SGHRS and CDR2 as YFSETQ. Trimming left V 1 base short and J 5 bases short, with 3 bases between. This CDR3 is 11 amino acids long. The CDR3 loop is CASSLRETQYF. CDR3 bases: TGCGCCAGCAGCTTGAGGGAGACCCAGTACTTC.

The chain recombines TRBV7-9 with TRBJ2-1; 13 bases map to TRBD2. V trimming: 7 bases; J trimming: 9 bases; junction bases outside the gene matches: 9. This CDR3 comprises 15 residues. CDR1 and CDR2 from the germline V gene are SEHNR and FQNEAQ (reference sequence). This CDR3 is CASIVPGLAGVEQFF. The DNA of the CDR3 is TGTGCCAGCATCGTTCCCGGACTAGCGGGAGTTGAGCAGTTCTTC.

This sequence joins TRBV4-3 and TRBJ2-7; 7 bases match TRBD1. Trimming at V came to 6 bases and at J to 2 bases, leaving 10 bases not matched to a gene. This CDR3 region has 15 residues. Germline V gene lookup returns CDR1 LGHNA and CDR2 YSLEER. CDR3 sequence: CASSLNRDSTYEQYF. Here the CDR3 DNA reads TGCGCCAGCAGTCTTAACCGGGACAGTACCTACGAGCAGTACTTC.

The CDR3 reads CASSVATLATDTQYF. The CDR3 DNA sequence: TGTGCCAGCAGCGTAGCTACCCTCGCCACAGATACGCAGTATTTT. The rearrangement links TRBV9 to TRBJ2-3; no clear D. The CDR3 is 15 amino acids. Trimming left V 0 bases short and J 2 bases short, with 10 bases between. Germline-derived CDR1 and CDR2 are SGDLS and YYNGEE.

This chain links TRBV7-6 with TRBJ2-7; D ambiguous. This CDR3 has 14 amino acids. Germline V gene data show CDR1 as SGHVS and CDR2 as FNYEAQ. Trimming left V 5 bases short and J 3 bases short, with 14 bases between. CDR3 sequence: CASSPSSGDYEQYF. The CDR3 DNA sequence: TGTGCCAGCAGCCCGTCCAGTGGGGACTACGAGCAGTACTTC.

The chain is built from TRBV4-3 and TRBJ2-5, with a possible D match to TRBD2 (5 bases). The V end was cut by 0 bases, the J end by 0 bases, with 8 bases between. The CDR3 sequence is 15 residues long. Germline V gives CDR1 LGHNA, CDR2 YSLEER. The CDR3 loop is CASSQDGMDQETQYF. CDR3 DNA: TGCGCCAGCAGCCAAGACGGGATGGACCAAGAGACCCAGTACTTC.

The chain uses TRBV5-1 and TRBJ1-1; no definite D call. Between the trimmed V and J ends, which lost 4 bases and 0 bases, there was a span of 16 bases. From germline, CDR1 is SGHRS and CDR2 YFSETQ. The CDR3 has 16 residues. In nucleotides, the CDR3 is TGCGCCAGCAGCAATGAACCGACAAGTTTGAACACTGAAGCTTTCTTT. Its translation: CASSNEPTSLNTEAFF.

The gene calls are TRBV6-5 and TRBJ1-1; D is undetermined. Deletions cut 2 bases from V and 1 base from J, with 8 bases between. Germline V gives CDR1 MNHEY, CDR2 SVGAGI. The CDR3 totals 14 residues. The CDR3 DNA reads as TGTGCCAGCAGTTACCTTACAAGGAACACTGAAGCTTTCTTT. This gives the protein CASSYLTRNTEAFF.

The V call is TRBV4-1, the J call TRBJ2-3; TRBD2 matches 9 bases. Germline CDR1 reads MGHRA; CDR2 reads YSYEKL. V shed 0 bases, J shed 1 base, and the junction held 5 bases outside the gene matches. The CDR3 loop spans 17 amino acids. CDR3: CASSQEYWTSGTDTQYF. As DNA, the CDR3 is TGCGCCAGCAGCCAAGAGTATTGGACTAGCGGCACAGATACGCAGTATTTT.

The chain joins TRBV4-3 to TRBJ2-1; D is undetermined. The CDR3 length is 14 residues. V gave up 0 bases and J gave up 3 bases, with 6 bases separating them. Germline values: CDR1 LGHNA, CDR2 YSLEER. The CDR3 sequence: CASSQDISYNEQFF. The CDR3, as DNA: TGCGCCAGCAGCCAAGATATTAGCTACAATGAGCAGTTCTTC.

The rearrangement joins TRBV11-1 to TRBJ2-7, with D possibly TRBD2 on 5 matching bases. The CDR3 has 13 residues. Germline V lookup: CDR1 SGHAT, CDR2 FQDESV (reference sequence). V was shortened by 6 bases and J by 0 bases, with 9 bases between the two germline ends. The CDR3 region has the DNA TGTGCCAGCAGTCGACGGGGCTCCTACGAGCAGTACTTC. Its protein product is CASSRRGSYEQYF.

The rearrangement joins TRBV27 to TRBJ2-7; TRBD2 matches at 8 bases. V lost 5 bases to trimming and J lost 4 bases; unmatched junction nucleotides: 10. CDR1 is MNHEY, CDR2 SMNVEV, per germline (reference sequence). The CDR3 length is 15 residues. CDR3 in amino acids: CASSPSGLAGYEQYF. The CDR3 bases are TGTGCCAGCAGTCCCTCAGGACTAGCTGGGTACGAGCAGTACTTC.

The chain is built from TRBV28 and TRBJ2-7; D tentatively fits TRBD1 or TRBD2 (5 bases each). The V gene lost 9 bases and the J gene lost 2 bases, with 14 bases spanning the gap. The CDR3 has 13 residues. Per germline, CDR1 MDHEN and CDR2 SYDVKM. The CDR3 nucleotides read TGTGCCAGTGGGTGGGGGTCTGCCTACGAGCAGTACTTC. This gives the protein CASGWGSAYEQYF.

The chain has TRBV30 and TRBJ1-2, with TRBD1 matching over 7 bases. V gave up 4 bases and J gave up 2 bases; unmatched junction bases: 10. The CDR3 spans 15 residues. Per germline, CDR1 GTSNPN and CDR2 SVGIG (reference sequence). The CDR3 DNA is TGTGCCTGGAACCTAGGGACAGCGACCAACTATGGCTACACCTTC. This translates into CAWNLGTATNYGYTF.

The V gene is TRBV5-6, the J gene TRBJ1-2, with a weak D call TRBD1 (6 bases). Deletions cut 1 base from V and 5 bases from J, with 15 bases between. This CDR3 is built from 15 residues. Germline values: CDR1 SGHDT, CDR2 YYEEEE. The CDR3 nucleotides read TGTGCCAGCAGCTTGAGGGTCAGGGGCATGTATGGCTACACCTTC. Its translation is CASSLRVRGMYGYTF.

The chain uses TRBV5-4 and TRBJ2-7; 7 nucleotides agree with TRBD1. The CDR3 extends over 13 amino acids. J lost 5 bases, V lost 5 bases, and 7 bases had no gene match. Germline CDR1 is SGHNT and CDR2 is YYREEE (reference sequence). For the CDR3, the DNA is TGTGCCAGCAGTTATGACAGGGTTGACGAGCAGTACTTC. Protein product: CASSYDRVDEQYF.

The sample holds one count of this clone. The V and J genes are TRBV7-2 and TRBJ2-7, with 9 bases identical to TRBD1. The CDR3 contains 15 residues. V shed 2 bases, J shed 1 base, and the junction held 3 bases outside the gene matches. Germline V gene lookup returns CDR1 SGHTA and CDR2 FQGNSA. DNA of the CDR3: TGTGCCAGCAGCTTATGGGACAGGGTATCCTACGAGCAGTACTTC. It yields the protein CASSLWDRVSYEQYF.

This clone occurred once. The chain employs TRBV27 and TRBJ1-6, with D uncertain. This CDR3 comprises 16 residues. The germline V gene has CDR1 MNHEY and CDR2 SMNVEV (reference sequence). V shed 5 bases and J shed 5 bases, with 16 bases lying between them. CDR3 amino acids: CASSHPLPLNNSPLHF. The DNA for the CDR3 is TGTGCCAGCAGTCACCCATTACCGCTTAATAATTCACCCCTCCACTTT.

The J gene is TRBJ2-1, the V gene TRBV27; no firm D call. The CDR3 consists of 13 residues. V was pared by 4 bases and J by 7 bases, with 11 bases between. CDR1 and CDR2 from the germline V gene are MNHEY and SMNVEV (reference sequence). CDR3 in amino acids: CASSSLFGNEQFF. CDR3 sequence (DNA): TGTGCCAGCAGTTCGCTGTTCGGGAATGAGCAGTTCTTC.